This is a list of T cell receptor beta chains from one sample in a study of T cell responses to AZD1222 COVID-19 vaccine. Some clones are missing from TCRdb's copy, which holds only in-frame ones; the method was immunoSEQ multiplex PCR. The sample has about 120,000 clones, around 90% seen once. The sequencing used peripheral blood, collected on day 0 of AZD1222 vaccination. These receptors came from an adult in good health. CDR3s include the opening cysteine and the closing phenylalanine or tryptophan. A D gene is named only where the DNA matches it firmly. Clone size is not always given. Where it is, it says once, few, many or a class for expanded clones.

>NA|TRBJ1-5|TRBV24-1|NA
TGTGCCACCAGACGACGGGAGGGGCTGTATCAGCCCCAGCATTTT
CATRRREGLYQPQHF
>NA|TRBJ2-2|TRBV24-1|NA
TGTGCCACTATTGAGGAAGCGGCCGGGGAGCTGTTTTTT
CATIEEAAGELFF
>NA|TRBJ2-2|TRBV9|NA
TGTGCCAGCACAACGGCCCCGAACACCGGGGAGCTGTTTTTT
CASTTAPNTGELFF
>NA|TRBJ2-3|TRBV29-1|TRBD2
TGCAGCGTTGAGACTAGCGGGAGCGGGCAAGATACGCAGTATTTT
CSVETSGSGQDTQYF
>NA|TRBJ2-3|TRBV5-1|NA
TGCGCCAGCAGCTTAACTAGAAATATGGGTACAGATACGCAGTATTTT
CASSLTRNMGTDTQYF
>few|TRBJ1-1|TRBV4-2|NA
TGTGCCAGCAGCCAAGAGGGGGACGGCGGGGAAGCTTTCTTT
CASSQEGDGGEAFF
>NA|TRBJ1-6|TRBV4-1|TRBD1
TGCGCCAGCAGCCAAGAACCCGGACAGGGAGGTTCACCCCTCCACTTT
CASSQEPGQGGSPLHF
>NA|TRBJ2-6|TRBV6-5|NA
TGTGCCAGCAGTTTTCCCTCAAGCTCTGGGGCCAACGTCCTGACTTTC
CASSFPSSSGANVLTF
>NA|TRBJ1-2|TRBV5-1|NA
TGCGCCAGCAGCTTGCAAGCTAACTATGGCTACACCTTC
CASSLQANYGYTF
>once|TRBJ1-1|TRBV10-3|NA
TGTGCCATCACCCGCGGGAAGGGGGGGACTGAAGCTTTCTTT
CAITRGKGGTEAFF
>NA|TRBJ1-1|TRBV5-1|NA
TGCGCCAGCAGCTTGGCTGGACGGGGTGACACTGAAGCTTTCTTT
CASSLAGRGDTEAFF
>NA|TRBJ2-7|TRBV11-2|TRBD1
TGTGCCAGCAGCCGCCCACAGGGGACCGAGCAGTACTTC
CASSRPQGTEQYF